The entry below describes one TCR beta chain. Its antigen remains undetermined. No clone much larger than this one lies a single base away; base qualities are absent. These data are taken from a study of cytomegalovirus exposure and HLA in healthy donors (dated by TCRdb to about 2017). Regarding the research as a whole: According to an earlier analysis of around 600 of the donors, about 179 million T cells yielded over 90 million unique TCR beta sequences and approximately 280 Gb of sequence data. In an earlier analysis of more than 550 of the donors, high-throughput TCR beta sequencing was used to judge whether each TCR beta V gene segment behaved as functional or pseudogenic. Genome-wide SNP genotypes for about 55% of the roughly 670 donors were used in a later genetic analysis, which treated that subset as a discovery cohort. High-throughput TCR immunosequencing, statistical association of individual TCRs with disease status, and machine learning were combined to predict cytomegalovirus infection status. A later analysis re-analyzed previously published TCR beta repertoires from 660 or so donors and added high-resolution HLA genotyping to study TCR occurrence patterns. Using immunosequencing, the study profiled T cell repertoires from fewer than 700 subjects and related those repertoires to cytomegalovirus serostatus. Across around 400 genotyped donors of the cohort, an average of roughly 230,000 unique TCR beta nucleotide sequences per donor were sequenced, and roughly a sixth of those sequences were non-productive. Typing coverage varied by locus: roughly 620-640 donors for A, B, C, DRB1 and DQB1; under 550 for DQA1; over 600 for DPA1; 450 to 480 for DPB1. About 330 gigabases of sequencing data and 75 million to 85 million unique TCR sequences made up an early release that covered about 640 HLA-typed donors. Of the roughly 390 genotyped donors, 81% were placed in the genetic ancestry cluster associated with self-reported Caucasian donors. Besides the first cohort of under 700 subjects, a separate validation cohort made up of over 100 different subjects was used. In the later analysis, no new phenotypic data were used to find candidate immune exposures; instead, reliance was placed on TCR beta sequences and their occurrence across donors. Every discovery cohort repertoire had been produced on one sequencing platform. Roughly 5 DR-DQ haplotypes were treated as single units for association and clustering because of strong linkage in the cohort. Both class I and class II loci were covered by HLA typing, at four-digit resolution. The aim of the study was to test whether cataloging public T cell receptors could identify signatures of past pathogen exposure. Donor age, sex, ethnicity and CMV serostatus were collected together with the repertoire data.

Taken from cysteine to phenylalanine, the CDR3 has 12 residues. CDR3 DNA is the only sequence kept; it has 36 bases, read in frame from the first base. CDR1 and CDR2, looked up from the germline V gene (reference sequence), are LNHDA and SQIVND. Relative to germline, V is 7 bases shorter and J is 4 bases shorter, with 10 bases between their ends. Overall study outcomes, separate from this receptor: A further reported finding was that TCR beta sequences accurately predicted the HLA-A and HLA-B alleles for most subjects in the first cohort. Cytomegalovirus status was reported to be diagnosed by the classifier with high specificity and sensitivity in both the original and validation cohorts. An association between a missense DCLRE1C variant and V-gene and J-gene trimming of TCR beta chains was found in a later genetic analysis and replicated in an independent cohort. According to the authors, the approach could potentially be generalized to other disease states and immunological phenotypes. A cluster of highly shared sequence variants was judged likely to be a technical artifact of the sequencing pipeline. Compared with equally common non-associated chains, HLA-associated TCR beta chains in a later analysis were more clonally expanded and had lower generation probabilities. The study listed 170 or so TCR beta chains as associated with cytomegalovirus. Immune exposure information for the cohort was limited to CMV serostatus. While some public TCRs were present in many individuals, most TCR sequences turned up only very rarely across donors. Because counts were too low, roughly 17 rarely observed V segments, including chromosome 9 orphons, were left out of the earlier analysis of about 500 of the donors. Most CMV-associated TCR beta chains appeared to be HLA-restricted in a later analysis, and the HLA associations seemed to be driven largely by CMV exposure. A later analysis associated about 16,000 TCR beta sequences with specific HLA alleles at a false discovery rate of 0.05. A few of the identified cytomegalovirus-associated TCR beta chains were confirmed in vitro to be specific for cytomegalovirus antigens. Because some donors lacked HLA typing at each locus, the association tests relied only on the typed subset. Only TCR beta chains were sequenced in this cohort, and the absence of alpha or paired-chain data limited detectable features. Correlated functional status among segregating V segments might reflect linkage disequilibrium, but an unknown experimental factor could not be ruled out. Some IMGT-functional V segments, including TRBV6-2 and TRBV6-3, could not be distinguished by the 87-base-pair reads and were therefore excluded. A later analysis found that TCR association rates varied across HLA loci, with DRB1 alleles showing the most associated TCRs and HLA-C alleles the fewest. Broadly in line with IMGT annotations, most TCR beta V segments showed up in productive rearrangements about 87% or about 30% of the time in an earlier analysis of roughly 590 of the donors. Sequencing depth was assumed to be roughly uniform across donors in the presence/absence analyses, though that assumption may not hold. According to a later genetic analysis, donors in an Asian-associated ancestry cluster had fewer N-insertions in productive TCRs than the approximately 690-donor mean. When HLA alleles, especially DR and DQ, strongly co-occurred, attributing TCR associations to individual alleles was difficult. In a later analysis, several top co-occurrence clusters were reported to appear linked to parvovirus B19, influenza, CMV and Epstein-Barr virus.

The cohort comprised some 730 healthy bone marrow donors. Cohort members were all nominally healthy when sampled, although unrecorded immune exposures were likely present. The donor was CMV seronegative and was included in the group of 352 seronegative cohort members. A peripheral blood sample was collected from each donor, and TCR beta sequencing was performed on peripheral blood mononuclear cells. Genomic DNA was extracted from the blood cell samples with the Qiagen DNeasy Blood Extraction Kit. Library preparation employed the immunoSEQ multiplex PCR assay. The multiplex PCR relied on a mix of 60 forward primers for TCR Vbeta segments and 13 reverse primers for TCR Jbeta segments. The CDR3 region of rearranged TCR beta genes was amplified from genomic DNA by a multiplex PCR assay. Amplified TCR beta libraries were sequenced as 87-base-pair reads on the Illumina HiSeq System. The authors' analysis ran thus. A later analysis tallied roughly 76 million unique TCR beta chains across the 700 or so repertoires, and some 10 million of those chains were shared by two or more donors. To remove PCR and sequencing errors, raw reads were error-corrected and collapsed into unique sequences using a nearest-neighbor algorithm that merged closely related sequences. V, D and J gene segments were assigned by aligning CDR3 sequences to IMGT reference sequences. For a sequence to be retained, at least a six-nucleotide match to both a V gene segment and a J gene segment was required. Rearrangements were classified as productive when the CDR3 lacked stop codons and remained in frame with V and J, and all other rearrangements were classified as non-productive. Following IMGT convention, CDR3 was defined as the stretch from the second conserved V-encoded cysteine up to the conserved J-encoded phenylalanine. The earlier analysis of a few hundred of the donors excluded sequences that lacked an unambiguous match to a single V gene segment. An earlier analysis of around 600 of the donors classified V segments as functional when productive rearrangements were above 56.7% and as segregating when the standard deviation between donors was above 5%. A statistical classification framework was built to diagnose cytomegalovirus status from the catalog of TCR beta chain sequences. V and J gene assignment, in a later analysis, came from comparing TCR nucleotide sequences with IMGT/GENE-DB human TR gene sequences. The TCRdist pipeline was used in a later analysis to assign CDR3 sequences and most-parsimonious VDJ recombination scenarios. In a later analysis, every TCR beta chain was defined by the combination of its CDR3 amino acid sequence and its V-gene family, and reads without a unique V-gene family were dropped. A later analysis removed 592 highly shared, low-generation-probability nucleotide sequences to deal with suspected cross-contamination and a sequencing artifact. In a later analysis, a clonal expansion index for each public chain was calculated from normalized within-repertoire ranks of inferred template counts. In a later analysis, generation probabilities were computed using a VDJ recombination model fitted to out-of-frame rearrangements, and the results were checked against IGoR. In a later analysis, hypergeometric tests were used to score TCR-TCR, TCR-HLA and TCR-CMV co-occurrence, with a repertoire-size bias correction applied to TCR pairs. A later analysis estimated false discovery rates by permuting HLA or CMV assignments 20 times. In a later analysis, co-occurring TCRs were grouped using DBSCAN, with TCRdist sequence similarity added in when clustering inside HLA-allele-positive subsets. For co-occurrence clustering, repertoires with fewer than 30,000 or more than 120,000 public chains were excluded, along with several repertoires with anomalous nucleotide sharing. TCRdb limited this immuneACCESS table to in-frame rearrangements with V and J called. A share of clones is missing; checked studies link under half to unresolved V genes, and the rest is unexplained. Clonal size and the V and J genes are those of that table, whereas D and trimming came from the DNA. Recorded for this sample are 100,000 to 150,000 clones; about 83% of them occurred a single time. Around 1.3% of the sample comes from the top ten.

The specimen sequenced was PBMCs. The V gene is TRBV19 and the J gene is TRBJ2-5; TRBD1 could be the D gene, as 5 bases match. This receptor was obtained from a girl aged 2-10 years in good health and CMV-seronegative. This receptor carries the CDR3 CASTGLGETQYF. The DNA is TGTGCCAGTACAGGGTTGGGAGAGACCCAGTACTTC.